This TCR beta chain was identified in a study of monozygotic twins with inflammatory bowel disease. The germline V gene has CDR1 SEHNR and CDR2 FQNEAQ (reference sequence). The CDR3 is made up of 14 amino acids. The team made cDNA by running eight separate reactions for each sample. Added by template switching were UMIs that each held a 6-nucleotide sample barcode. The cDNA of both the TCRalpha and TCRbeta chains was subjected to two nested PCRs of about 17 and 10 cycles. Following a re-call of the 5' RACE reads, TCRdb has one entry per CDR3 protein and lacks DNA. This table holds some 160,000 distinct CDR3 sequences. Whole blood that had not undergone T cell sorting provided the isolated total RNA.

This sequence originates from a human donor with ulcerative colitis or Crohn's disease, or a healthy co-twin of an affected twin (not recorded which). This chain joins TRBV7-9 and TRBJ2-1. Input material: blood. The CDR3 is CASSQALNGNEQFF.